The 9 T cell receptor beta chains presented below share a single source sample, sequenced in a study of beta chain features in type 1 diabetes. Sequenced material consisted of expressed TCRB transcripts (all of the isolated RNA was reverse transcribed). TCRdb keeps only in-frame clones here, not all; method: immunoSEQ multiplex PCR. The sample comprises roughly 450,000 clones, over 11% of which are singletons, and 0.03% to 0.04% rests with the top ten. Sequenced material: naive CD4+ T cells from blood. These TCRs come from a man aged 25 to 45 in good health.

The chain combines TRBV29-1 with TRBJ2-2; 10 positions agree with TRBD1. Germline V gives CDR1 SQVTM, CDR2 ANQGSEA. The CDR3 runs 15 residues. V shed 6 bases, J shed 0 bases, and the junction held 4 bases outside the gene matches. CDR3 region: CSVGTGDPNTGELFF. The CDR3 bases are TGCAGCGTGGGGACAGGGGACCCGAACACCGGGGAGCTGTTTTTT.

The V gene is TRBV10-3, the J gene TRBJ2-1; 12 bases fit TRBD2. Germline loops: CDR1 ENHRY, CDR2 SYGVKD. The ends lost 6 bases at V and 9 bases at J; junction bases unmatched: 9. The length of the CDR3 is 15 residues. The CDR3: CAIRESSGRASEQFF. In nucleotides, the CDR3 is TGTGCCATCAGGGAATCTAGCGGGAGGGCCTCTGAGCAGTTCTTC.

The rearrangement joins TRBV6-1 to TRBJ1-4; tentative D call: TRBD1 (6 bases). The CDR3 contains 13 residues. CDR1 MNHNS and CDR2 SASEGT come from the germline V gene. The germline V and J ends were trimmed by 7 bases and 6 bases, with 12 bases remaining between them. The CDR3 DNA sequence: TGTGCCAGCAAGGCTAACAGGGATGAAAAACTGTTTTTT. It is translated as CASKANRDEKLFF.

The chain employs TRBV6-5 and TRBJ2-7, with 10 bases aligning to TRBD1. CDR3 size: 13 residues. Germline V lookup: CDR1 MNHEY, CDR2 SVGAGI. Trimming took 6 bases from V and 9 from J; bases not matched to a gene: 8. CDR3: CASSRDRGSWQYV. The CDR3 nucleotides are TGTGCCAGCAGCCGGGACAGGGGCTCGTGGCAGTACGTC.

This clone was seen a handful of times. This chain uses TRBV7-9 with TRBJ2-3, with D tentatively TRBD2 (5 bases). Germline-derived CDR1 and CDR2 are SEHNR and FQNEAQ (reference sequence). The CDR3 length is 14 residues. The germline V and J ends were trimmed by 1 base and 6 bases, with 11 bases remaining between them. CDR3 sequence (DNA): TGTGCCAGCAGCTTAGAGGGTAGCGTCGATACGCAGTATTTT. Protein sequence: CASSLEGSVDTQYF.

Only a few counts were recorded for this clone. V and J are TRBV4-1 and TRBJ1-1, with unresolved D. Germline values: CDR1 MGHRA, CDR2 YSYEKL. The length of the CDR3 is 12 residues. V lost 1 base, J lost 7 bases, and 7 bases lay in between. CDR3 protein: CASSQGQVEAFF. Written as DNA, the CDR3 is TGCGCCAGCAGCCAAGGGCAGGTTGAAGCTTTCTTT.

V gene TRBV29-1 combines with J gene TRBJ2-5; possible D gene TRBD2, 5 bases. Trimming took off 0 bases at V and 2 bases at J, with 13 bases between the two ends. Germline loops: CDR1 SQVTM, CDR2 ANQGSEA. The CDR3 has 15 amino acids. CDR3: CSVEDRAAVQETQYF. The CDR3 coding sequence is TGCAGCGTTGAAGATCGAGCGGCCGTACAAGAGACCCAGTACTTC.

The V call is TRBV15, the J call TRBJ2-5; D not certain. Germline V gene lookup returns CDR1 LNHNV and CDR2 YYDKDF (reference sequence). CDR3 length: 13 amino acids. The ends were cut back, 1 base at V and 5 bases at J, with 8 bases in the middle. CDR3 amino acids: CATSRGDGETQYF. The CDR3 DNA follows: TGTGCCACCAGCAGAGGGGATGGGGAGACCCAGTACTTC.

This clone has only a few counts. The chain is built from TRBV18 and TRBJ2-1; D is undetermined. The length of the CDR3 is 11 residues. Trimming stripped 5 bases from V and 6 bases from J, with 5 bases between. Germline CDR1 and CDR2: KGHSH and LQKENI. Written as DNA, the CDR3 is TGTGCCAGCTCAGAGAGCAATGAGCAGTTCTTC. Its translation: CASSESNEQFF.